Listed here are 18 T cell receptor beta chains from one sample, sequenced in a study of T cell repertoires in cytomegalovirus infection. These TCRs are of unknown antigen specificity. TCRdb fed the reads into MiXCR, producing one record per CDR3 protein. Seen here are some 590,000 distinct CDR3 sequences, about 40% observed once, and the top ten hold about 46%. The material sequenced was cultured PBMCs, taken from culture after CMV antigen stimulation. These receptors were obtained from a human donor in good health (CMV status not recorded). Some clones in this sample may be carry-over from other donors' samples.

Only a few counts were recorded for this clonotype. J is TRBJ2-7 and V is TRBV4-1; the match to TRBD2 covers 12 bases. The J segment lost 4 bases and the V segment lost 0 bases, leaving 4 bases of the junction unmatched. This CDR3 region has 16 residues. The germline gives CDR1 MGHRA, CDR2 YSYEKL. DNA of the CDR3: TGCGCCAGCAGCCAAGAAGCGACTAGCGGGGGATACGAGCAGTACTTC. It encodes CASSQEATSGGYEQYF.

The genes are TRBV19 and TRBJ2-7; 8 bases match TRBD2. Trimming cost V 4 bases and J 2 bases; bases outside gene matches: 4. Germline V CDR1 and CDR2: LNHDA, SQIVND (reference sequence). This CDR3 has 14 amino acids. CDR3 sequence: CASSRLAGPYEQYF. The CDR3, as DNA: TGTGCCAGTAGTAGATTAGCGGGACCCTACGAGCAGTACTTC. Combining the CDR3 with reference TRBV19 and TRBJ2-7 gives the whole variable domain DGGITQSPKYLFRKEGQNVTLSCEQNLNHDAMYWYRQDPGQGLRLIYYSQIVNDFQKGDIAEGYSVSREKKESFPLTVTSAQKNPTAFYLCASSRLAGPYEQYFGPGTRLTVT.

V usage is TRBV6-2 or TRBV6-3 and J usage is TRBJ2-1; 9 bases fit TRBD2. Germline CDR1 MNHEY, CDR2 SVGEGT. The CDR3 runs to 16 residues. V dropped 6 bases and J dropped 1; count of bases not matched to a gene: 7. CDR3 residues: CASSSTSGFSYNEQFF. The DNA of the CDR3 is TGTGCCAGCAGCTCAACTAGCGGGTTTTCCTACAATGAGCAGTTCTTC.

The chain's CDR3 is CASSRGLRGTQYF. CDR3 DNA sequence: TGTGCCAGCAGTAGGGGACTTCGAGGGACCCAGTACTTC. This rearrangement joins TRBV6-1 to TRBJ2-5; a possible D gene is TRBD2 (6 bases). Trimming removed 5 bases from V and 7 bases from J, with 14 bases in between. Germline V CDR1 and CDR2: MNHNS, SASEGT. CDR3 length: 13 amino acids.

Comment on this clonotype: A read error may be the cause here, since a much bigger clone is one base away. The gene calls are TRBV7-2 and TRBJ2-1; D uncertain. Trimming removed 1 base from V and 9 bases from J, with 13 bases in between. Germline V gene data show CDR1 as SGHTA and CDR2 as FQGNSA. The CDR3 covers 14 residues. CDR3 in DNA: TGTGCCAGCAGCTTAGGAGCAGCTAAAGGTGAGCAGTTCTTC. Translated: CASSLGAAKGEQFF.

This clonotype has just a few counts. The chain combines TRBV7-6 with TRBJ2-1; 9 bases are shared with TRBD2. Germline loops: CDR1 SGHVS, CDR2 FNYEAQ. After removal of 0 bases from V and 2 bases from J, the junction contained 5 bases not matched to a gene. The CDR3 contains 17 residues. DNA for the CDR3: TGTGCCAGCAGCTTAGCGGCGGGGGGGGAGGCCTACAATGAGCAGTTCTTC. Encoded protein: CASSLAAGGEAYNEQFF.

The CDR3 protein is CASSLATGAKLFF. The CDR3 DNA is TGTGCCAGCAGCTTAGCCACCGGGGCGAAACTGTTTTTT. The chain has TRBV7-2 and TRBJ1-4, with D maybe TRBD1 (5 bases). Germline V lookup: CDR1 SGHTA, CDR2 FQGNSA. The CDR3 loop spans 13 amino acids. Trimming removed 0 bases from V and 11 bases from J, with 10 bases in between.

The chain links TRBV5-6 to TRBJ1-2; the match to TRBD1 covers 8 bases. Looked up from germline, CDR1 is SGHDT and CDR2 is YYEEEE. The CDR3 has 16 residues. Unmatched junction bases numbered 10, after V lost 2 bases and J lost 4 bases. CDR3 region: CASSLGGQANIYGYTF. The CDR3 bases are TGTGCCAGCAGCTTAGGGGGACAGGCGAACATCTATGGCTACACCTTC. The variable domain in full, completed from reference TRBV5-6 and TRBJ1-2, reads DAGVTQSPTHLIKTRGQQVTLRCSPKSGHDTVSWYQQALGQGPQFIFQYYEEEERQRGNFPDRFSGHQFPNYSSELNVNALLLGDSALYLCASSLGGQANIYGYTFGSGTRLTVV.

The table lists this clonotype with a few counts. The chain links TRBV4-1 to TRBJ2-4; 7 nucleotides align to TRBD2. This CDR3 comprises 15 residues. Unmatched junction bases numbered 10, after V lost 0 bases and J lost 11 bases. Germline values: CDR1 MGHRA, CDR2 YSYEKL. The CDR3 loop reads CASSQDETGGNVQYF. The CDR3 region has the DNA TGCGCCAGCAGCCAAGACGAGACCGGGGGGAACGTTCAGTACTTC.

The chain joins TRBV28 to TRBJ2-7; TRBD1 matches 7 bases. Trimming took 5 bases from V and 3 from J; bases not matched to a gene: 7. Per germline, CDR1 MDHEN and CDR2 SYDVKM. The CDR3 loop spans 14 amino acids. CDR3 amino acids: CASSPLPGGYEQYF. The CDR3 DNA reads as TGTGCCAGCAGTCCCCTGCCAGGGGGCTACGAGCAGTACTTC.

The chain couples TRBV6-5 to TRBJ2-1, with 13 bases identical to TRBD2. Germline V lookup: CDR1 MNHEY, CDR2 SVGAGI. After removal of 5 bases from V and 6 bases from J, the junction contained 10 bases not matched to a gene. The CDR3 is 17 residues long. The CDR3: CASSVPGLAGLGNEQFF. The CDR3 region has the DNA TGTGCCAGCAGTGTCCCGGGACTAGCGGGATTGGGCAATGAGCAGTTCTTC.

This clonotype was detected only a few times. The chain has TRBV6-5 and TRBJ1-1; 11 bases agree with TRBD1. V gave up 6 bases and J gave up 8 bases; unmatched junction bases: 14. This CDR3 contains 16 residues. CDR1 is MNHEY, CDR2 SVGAGI, per germline. The CDR3 DNA is TGTGCCAGCAGCCGATGGACAGGGGGCGCGATTGGGGAAGCTTTCTTT. Protein: CASSRWTGGAIGEAFF.

V gene TRBV6-1 combines with J gene TRBJ2-7; D perhaps matches TRBD1 (6 bases). Germline V lookup: CDR1 MNHNS, CDR2 SASEGT. Trimming removed 8 bases from V and 6 bases from J, with 17 bases in between. The CDR3 is made up of 13 amino acids. The CDR3 sequence is CASSGTPGGEQYF. The CDR3, as DNA: TGTGCCAGCTCCGGGACACCTGGCGGCGAGCAGTACTTC.

The chain couples TRBV6-1 to TRBJ2-1; TRBD2 might be the D (7 bases). This CDR3 is built from 15 residues. Trimming removed 7 bases at V and 4 bases at J, with 17 bases between. Looked up from germline, CDR1 is MNHNS and CDR2 is SASEGT. The CDR3 DNA is TGTGCCAGCATCTACCGGGGGGCGCGTTACAATGAGCAGTTCTTC. Amino acids: CASIYRGARYNEQFF.

The V gene is TRBV4-3, the J gene TRBJ2-3; TRBD2 agrees at 14 bases. The germline V gene has CDR1 LGHNA and CDR2 YSLEER. Germline trimming cut 0 bases from V and 4 bases from J; bases unmatched to any gene: 3. The CDR3 consists of 17 residues. The CDR3 loop is CASSQDPGLAGADTQYF. CDR3 in DNA: TGCGCCAGCAGCCAAGATCCGGGACTAGCGGGAGCAGATACGCAGTATTTT.

CDR3 nucleotide sequence: TGTGCCAGCAGGAACGCAGGTCCCTACGAGCAGTACTTC. Amino acid sequence: CASRNAGPYEQYF. The chain combines TRBV28 with TRBJ2-7, with D uncertain. The CDR3 sequence is 13 residues long. V lost 6 bases and J 2 bases, leaving 11 bases between the germline ends. CDR1 is MDHEN, CDR2 SYDVKM, per germline. Full variable domain (missing parts from reference TRBV28 and TRBJ2-7): DVKVTQSSRYLVKRTGEKVFLECVQDMDHENMFWYRQDPGLGLRLIYFSYDVKMKEKGDIPEGYSVSREKKERFSLILESASTNQTSMYLCASRNAGPYEQYFGPGTRLTVT.

The sample holds a few counts of this clonotype. This chain connects TRBV6-1 to TRBJ1-1; TRBD1 agrees at 8 bases. Per the germline V gene, CDR1 is MNHNS and CDR2 is SASEGT. The CDR3 contains 13 residues. The junction had 7 bases not matched to a gene; V was cut back by 6 bases and J by 7 bases. The CDR3 nucleotides read TGTGCCAGCAGAGACCAGGGGGCGGGTGAAGCTTTCTTT. As protein: CASRDQGAGEAFF.

The rearrangement uses TRBV7-9 and TRBJ2-4; weak D call: TRBD1 (6 bases). CDR1 SEHNR and CDR2 FQNEAQ come from the germline V gene (reference sequence). The ends were cut back, 5 bases at V and 3 bases at J, with 8 bases in the middle. The CDR3 totals 13 residues. The CDR3 DNA sequence: TGTGCCAGCAGCCGGACAGACAAAAACATTCAGTACTTC. It translates to CASSRTDKNIQYF.